The 11 T cell receptor beta chains presented below share a single source sample, sequenced in a study of sequential checkpoint blockade in melanoma (dated by TCRdb to the late 2010s). The library came from the immunoSEQ multiplex PCR assay. TCRdb limited this immuneACCESS table to in-frame rearrangements with V and J called. A share of clones is missing; checked studies link under half to unresolved V genes, and the rest is unexplained. This sample gives roughly 11,000 clones in total; about 80% of them show up just once. Clones ranked in the top ten supply less than 60% of the sample. In the paper's terms, the treatment or condition label means: randomized to nivolumab then ipilimumab (arm A) or the reverse (arm B). This sample comprised CD8+ T cells sorted from blood (inferred from file names), obtained from a patient given nivolumab and ipilimumab in sequence. These TCRs come from a human donor with melanoma.

The chain links TRBV9 to TRBJ2-7; TRBD1 matches 8 bases. Germline V gene data show CDR1 as SGDLS and CDR2 as YYNGEE. V was clipped by 3 bases and J by 3 bases; unmatched bases: 2. CDR3 length equals 13 residues. Written as DNA, the CDR3 is TGTGCCAGCAGCGCAGGGGGCCTCTACGAGCAGTACTTC. Its protein product is CASSAGGLYEQYF.

The CDR3 region is CASSLIGGGNQPQHF. The CDR3 DNA is TGTGCCAGCAGCTTAATTGGAGGTGGCAATCAGCCCCAGCATTTT. The rearrangement uses TRBV7-2 and TRBJ1-5; D is undetermined. The CDR3 consists of 15 residues. CDR1 is SGHTA, CDR2 FQGNSA, per germline. V was pared by 2 bases and J by 2 bases, with 10 bases between.

This chain uses TRBV19 with TRBJ1-5; 7 positions agree with TRBD1. Per germline, CDR1 LNHDA and CDR2 SQIVND (reference sequence). J lost 2 bases, V lost 7 bases, and 11 bases had no gene match. The CDR3 has 16 residues. CDR3 region: CASTTDRVYGNQPQHF. The CDR3 nucleotides read TGTGCCAGTACCACCGACAGGGTATACGGCAATCAGCCCCAGCATTTT.

This chain joins TRBV27 and TRBJ2-7, with unresolved D. V was trimmed by 0 bases and J by 0 bases, leaving 6 bases between them. Germline CDR1 reads MNHEY; CDR2 reads SMNVEV (reference sequence). The CDR3 spans 14 residues. The CDR3 loop is CASSLSAGSYEQYF. CDR3 in DNA: TGTGCCAGCAGTTTATCGGCAGGCTCCTACGAGCAGTACTTC.

This clone appeared a single time. CDR3 nucleotides: TGTGCCAGCAGACGCCTAGGAGGGCCGTCGCCTTACGAGCAGTACTTC. It encodes CASRRLGGPSPYEQYF. The chain combines TRBV27 with TRBJ2-5; D may be TRBD2 (6 bases). The J call may be wrong; the DNA end is better matched by TRBJ2-7. The CDR3 consists of 16 residues. CDR1 is MNHEY and CDR2 is SMNVEV in the germline V gene (reference sequence).

The J gene is TRBJ2-7, the V gene TRBV28; TRBD1 is a possible D gene (6 bases). The CDR3 is made up of 13 amino acids. Germline-derived CDR1 and CDR2 are MDHEN and SYDVKM. V lost 3 bases, J lost 9 bases, and 15 bases lay in between. The CDR3 region is CASSLSGGARQYF. CDR3 in DNA: TGTGCCAGCAGTTTGTCTGGGGGCGCGAGGCAGTACTTC.

The chain joins TRBV14 to TRBJ1-2, with TRBD1 identical over 12 bases. V shed 2 bases and J 2 bases; nucleotides not matched to a gene: 6. CDR3 length equals 17 residues. Germline lookup yields CDR1 SGHDN and CDR2 FVKESK. The chain's CDR3 is CASSQRVGTGGNYGYTF. CDR3 sequence (DNA): TGTGCCAGCAGCCAACGGGTCGGGACAGGGGGCAACTATGGCTACACCTTC.

This chain connects TRBV7-8 to TRBJ1-5; possibly TRBD1 for D (6 bases). Germline values: CDR1 SGHVS, CDR2 FQNEAQ. V lost 3 bases to trimming and J lost 7 bases, with 10 bases between them. The CDR3 contains 13 residues. CDR3 coding DNA: TGTGCCAGCAGCTTCGCAGGGGCACAGCCCCAGCATTTT. Its protein is CASSFAGAQPQHF.

The rearrangement joins TRBV4-1 to TRBJ1-3; tentatively, D is TRBD1 (6 bases). Trimming pared 0 bases from V and 2 bases from J, leaving 20 bases between. The CDR3 length is 19 residues. From germline, CDR1 is MGHRA and CDR2 YSYEKL. The CDR3 sequence: CASSQEGGGGGSPGNTIYF. CDR3 coding DNA: TGCGCCAGCAGCCAAGAGGGAGGGGGGGGAGGCAGTCCTGGAAACACCATATATTTT.

This clone showed up just a few times. The gene calls are TRBV23-1 and TRBJ1-3; 9 bases fit TRBD1. TRBV23-1 is noted as an ORF with a role that remains uncertain. CDR3 size: 15 residues. Trimming at V came to 8 bases and at J to 4 bases, leaving 9 bases not matched to a gene. This chain's CDR3 is CASGDREQRGNTIYF. CDR3 in DNA: TGCGCCAGCGGGGACAGGGAACAGAGGGGAAACACCATATATTTT.

In regard to this clone: With only one base between it and a far larger clone, this is likely a read error. The V call is TRBV4-1, the J call TRBJ1-5; D not resolved. CDR1 MGHRA and CDR2 YSYEKL come from the germline V gene. V shed 4 bases and J shed 15 bases, with 16 bases lying between them. There are 12 residues in the CDR3. CDR3 amino acids: CASSREAGPVHF. The DNA of the CDR3 is TGCGCCAGCAGCCGAGAAGCGGGTCCTGTGCATTTT.